The 28 T cell receptor beta chains presented below share a single source sample, sequenced in a study of blood T cells in healthy people across ages. A second PCR, run for roughly 6 to 11 cycles, used a sample-barcoded 5' primer plus a J-beta primer mix. TCRdb reprocessed the 5' RACE reads via MiXCR and lists one record per CDR3 protein. This sample carries fewer than 800,000 distinct CDR3 sequences, about 30% of them seen once, and the ten largest clones take less than 20%. Sequenced input: blood. Source of these receptors: a woman aged 80 or older in good health.

This clonotype came up many times. The CDR3, as DNA: TGCAGTGCGGGACAGGGGGGAAACTATGGCTACACCTTC. It yields the protein CSAGQGGNYGYTF. The V gene is TRBV20-1, the J gene TRBJ1-2; 11 nucleotides align to TRBD1. There are 13 residues in the CDR3. Germline CDR1 reads DFQATT; CDR2 reads SNEGSKA (reference sequence). The ends lost 6 bases at V and 2 bases at J; junction bases unmatched: 2.

Notes on this clonotype: This may arise from a read error, as a much more abundant clone is one base away. The chain carries TRBV25-1 and TRBJ1-6; D might be TRBD1 (5 bases). The CDR3 spans 15 residues. Germline assignment: CDR1 MGHDK and CDR2 SYGVNS. CDR3: CASRRGAWGNSPPHF. In nucleotides, the CDR3 is TGTGCCAGCAGGAGAGGGGCGTGGGGTAATTCACCCCCCCACTTT.

V usage is TRBV7-2 and J usage is TRBJ2-1, with 8 nucleotides matching TRBD2. Trimming took 7 bases from V and 5 from J; bases not matched to a gene: 7. The germline CDR1 and CDR2 sequences are SGHTA and FQGNSA. This CDR3 spans 14 amino acids. The CDR3 sequence: CASIAGRAHNEQFF. DNA for the CDR3: TGTGCCAGCATCGCCGGGAGGGCCCACAATGAGCAGTTCTTC. Variable domain in full (rest from reference TRBV7-2 and TRBJ2-1): GAGVSQSPSNKVTEKGKDVELRCDPISGHTALYWYRQSLGQGLEFLIYFQGNSAPDKSGLPSDRFSAERTGGSVSTLTIQRTQQEDSAVYLCASIAGRAHNEQFFGPGTRLTVL.

This clonotype was detected ten times or more. The chain has TRBV6-5 and TRBJ2-7, with TRBD2 identical over 7 bases. V was clipped by 6 bases and J by 2 bases; unmatched bases: 7. The germline gives CDR1 MNHEY, CDR2 SVGAGI. The CDR3 has 14 amino acids. The CDR3 spells CASSRRGGTYEQYF. Here the CDR3 DNA reads TGTGCCAGCAGCCGCCGGGGAGGGACCTACGAGCAGTACTTC.

This clonotype has a count of ten or more. This chain connects TRBV7-3 to TRBJ2-1, with TRBD2 matching over 11 bases. The CDR3 contains 17 residues. With V trimmed by 5 bases and J by 0 bases, 6 bases remained unmatched. CDR1 is SGHTA, CDR2 FQGTGA, per germline. CDR3 DNA: TGTGCCAGCAGCCTCTCTAGCGGGGGGAGCTCCTACAATGAGCAGTTCTTC. As protein: CASSLSSGGSSYNEQFF.

As regards this clonotype: A much larger clonotype is one base distant, so this may be a read error. The chain links TRBV2 to TRBJ2-5; D not certain. Germline V gene data show CDR1 as SNHLY and CDR2 as FYNNEI. The CDR3 has 14 amino acids. The chain's CDR3 is CASSRLTSQEAQYF. The CDR3 DNA is TGTGCCAGCAGCCGCTTGACATCCCAAGAGGCCCAGTACTTC.

The sample holds many counts of this clonotype. The J gene is TRBJ2-5, the V gene TRBV29-1; D may match TRBD1 or TRBD2 (6 bases each). Germline assignment: CDR1 SQVTM and CDR2 ANQGSEA. Trimming took 4 bases from V and 1 from J, leaving 19 bases between them. CDR3 length: 16 residues. The CDR3 region is CSVAPTSGGPQETQYF. CDR3 bases: TGCAGCGTTGCTCCGACTAGTGGGGGCCCCCAAGAGACCCAGTACTTC.

The rearrangement links TRBV12-3 or TRBV12-4 to TRBJ1-2; a weak D match, TRBD1 (5 bases). V was clipped by 6 bases and J by 7 bases, with 15 bases between them. The CDR3 runs 13 residues. CDR3 coding DNA: TGTGCCAGCAGCCGGACAAGGTCTAGTGGCTACACCTTC. It is translated as CASSRTRSSGYTF.

This clonotype was seen a handful of times. A much larger clone is a single base away; this may be a read error. The chain has TRBV20-1 and TRBJ2-7; D possibly corresponds to TRBD2 (6 bases). The germline V gene has CDR1 DFQATT and CDR2 SNEGSKA (reference sequence). The CDR3 is 12 amino acids. Trimming removed 7 bases at V and 7 bases at J, with 17 bases between. The CDR3 nucleotides read TGCAGTGAGGAAGCGGGTGATGGTGAGCAGTACTTC. The encoded protein is CSEEAGDGEQYF.

This clonotype came up many times. The V gene is TRBV20-1, the J gene TRBJ1-2; D uncertain. Germline CDR1 and CDR2: DFQATT and SNEGSKA (reference sequence). This CDR3 comprises 15 residues. V dropped 0 bases and J dropped 6 bases, with 17 bases sitting between them. CDR3 region: CSARDRLRIKDGYTF. The DNA of the CDR3 is TGCAGTGCTAGAGACCGGCTCAGAATTAAGGATGGCTACACCTTC.

In this sample, this clonotype turned up many times. V is TRBV28 and J is TRBJ2-5, with D unresolved. V shed 6 bases and J shed 5 bases, with 22 bases lying between them. Germline V gene data show CDR1 as MDHEN and CDR2 as SYDVKM. The length of the CDR3 is 16 residues. The CDR3 DNA sequence: TGTGCCAGCAGCAGACGGCCCCTAACTGGTCTTGAGACCCAGTACTTC. Protein product: CASSRRPLTGLETQYF.

This clonotype was found a few times. The chain employs TRBV5-1 and TRBJ1-2; no definite D call. Germline assignment: CDR1 SGHRS and CDR2 YFSETQ. V was pared by 1 base and J by 6 bases, with 13 bases between. This CDR3 has 14 residues. CDR3 nucleotide sequence: TGCGCCAGCAGCTTGAGGTCGGGGAGGGATGGCTACACCTTC. It encodes CASSLRSGRDGYTF.

Turning to this clonotype: A much bigger clone sits one base away, suggesting this may be a read error. The V call is TRBV7-6, the J call TRBJ2-2; D might be TRBD2 (5 bases). The CDR3 consists of 15 residues. The germline V gene encodes CDR1 SGHVS and CDR2 FNYEAQ. CDR3 sequence reads: CASSLLMGNTGERFF. The CDR3 DNA follows: TGTGCCAGCAGCCTGCTGATGGGGAACACCGGGGAGCGGTTTTTT.

Concerning this clonotype: A single base separates this from a much larger clone, so it may be a read error. The CDR3 nucleotides read TGTGCCAGCAGCTCCTGCGGGAATCGGGAATACGAGCAGTACTTC. Residues: CASSSCGNREYEQYF. The rearrangement joins TRBV11-2 to TRBJ2-7; possible D gene TRBD2, 6 bases. The CDR3 sequence is 15 residues long. Germline V CDR1 and CDR2: SGHAT, FQNNGV. V was shortened by 4 bases and J by 4 bases, with 17 bases between the two germline ends.

This clonotype was observed many times. V and J are TRBV5-1 and TRBJ2-3; 12 nucleotides align to TRBD2. The J segment lost 9 bases and the V segment lost 4 bases, leaving 9 bases of the junction unmatched. The CDR3 has 15 residues. Germline CDR1 SGHRS, CDR2 YFSETQ. The CDR3 DNA is TGCGCCAGCAGCCCCGGACTAGCGGGGCTTCCAACGCAGTATTTT. The encoded protein is CASSPGLAGLPTQYF.

This clonotype has only a few counts. A much larger clone lies one base from this, so it may be a read error. The chain uses TRBV4-2 and TRBJ2-5, with a possible D match to TRBD2 (6 bases). Germline V gene lookup returns CDR1 LGHNA and CDR2 YNFKEQ. The CDR3 runs to 15 residues. CDR3 sequence reads: CASSQGRDLREAQYF. The CDR3, as DNA: TGTGCCAGCAGCCAAGGTCGGGACTTAAGAGAGGCCCAGTACTTC.

Only a few counts were recorded for this clonotype. V gene TRBV3-1 combines with J gene TRBJ2-7; TRBD1 agrees at 8 bases. The germline V gene has CDR1 LGHDT and CDR2 YNNKEL (reference sequence). The junction had 6 bases not matched to a gene; V was cut back by 4 bases and J by 1 base. The CDR3 sequence is 15 residues long. CDR3: CASSLGQVPSYEQYF. Here the CDR3 DNA reads TGTGCCAGCAGCCTGGGACAGGTACCTTCCTACGAGCAGTACTTC.

Remarks on this clonotype: A much larger clone lies a single base off, so this may be a read error. V gene TRBV6-2 or TRBV6-3 combines with J gene TRBJ2-7; 8 bases are a match to TRBD1. V shed 6 bases, J shed 3 bases, and the junction held 4 bases outside the gene matches. This CDR3 spans 13 amino acids. Germline CDR1 reads MNHEY; CDR2 reads SVGEGT. The CDR3 protein is CASRKTGGYEQYF. The CDR3 region has the DNA TGTGCCAGCAGGAAAACAGGGGGCTACGAGCAGTACTTC.

The chain joins TRBV5-1 to TRBJ2-2; 8 bases match TRBD1. The CDR3 runs 16 residues. V was pared by 0 bases and J by 1 base, with 2 bases of the junction left unmatched. In germline, CDR1 is SGHRS, CDR2 YFSETQ. The CDR3 reads CASSLADRVNTGELFF. The CDR3 coding sequence is TGCGCCAGCAGCTTGGCGGACAGGGTGAACACCGGGGAGCTGTTTTTT.

This clonotype was detected many times. The CDR3 spells CSARIPGLEQFF. As DNA, the CDR3 is TGCAGTGCTAGAATTCCGGGACTAGAGCAGTTCTTC. The chain links TRBV20-1 to TRBJ2-1; TRBD2 agrees at 7 bases. V lost 2 bases and J lost 10; bases outside the gene matches: 5. The CDR3 loop spans 12 amino acids. Per germline, CDR1 DFQATT and CDR2 SNEGSKA (reference sequence).

Concerning this clonotype: This may be a read error, as it is one base from a much larger clone. This chain links TRBV5-6 with TRBJ1-4, with D hard to call. This CDR3 spans 16 amino acids. Per the germline V gene, CDR1 is SGHDT and CDR2 is YYEEEE. CDR3 region: CASSLAGVTTNEKRFF. CDR3 nucleotides: TGTGCCAGCAGCTTGGCGGGAGTTACAACTAATGAAAAACGGTTTTTT.

As regards this clonotype: With a much larger clone just one base away, this may be a read error. V is TRBV20-1 and J is TRBJ2-5, with 14 bases identical to TRBD2. V gave up 0 bases and J gave up 11 bases; unmatched junction bases: 20. The V gene's germline CDR1 is DFQATT and CDR2 SNEGSKA (reference sequence). This CDR3 spans 19 amino acids. CDR3 loop: CSARDLGTSGGTQYNEQYF. The CDR3 coding sequence is TGCAGTGCTAGAGATCTCGGGACTAGCGGGGGCACTCAGTACAATGAGCAGTACTTC.

Many counts were recorded for this clonotype. This rearrangement joins TRBV3-1 to TRBJ2-3; D is unclear. Germline V gene sequence: CDR1 LGHDT, CDR2 YNNKEL (reference sequence). V gave up 1 base and J gave up 7 bases, with 9 bases separating them. The CDR3 runs 13 residues. CDR3 sequence reads: CASSQGRRNTQYF. Here the CDR3 DNA reads TGTGCCAGCAGCCAAGGCCGACGGAATACGCAGTATTTT.

This clonotype was seen once. This chain uses TRBV7-3 with TRBJ2-1; D call uncertain. Germline V gene sequence: CDR1 SGHTA, CDR2 FQGTGA. This CDR3 is built from 15 residues. The ends were cut back, 1 base at V and 0 bases at J, with 7 bases in the middle. CDR3 sequence: CASSLMSSSYNEQFF. As DNA, the CDR3 is TGTGCCAGCAGCTTAATGTCTTCCTCCTACAATGAGCAGTTCTTC.

Note on this clonotype: This could be a read error, since a much larger clone is one nucleotide away. The chain couples TRBV7-9 to TRBJ2-7; 8 bases agree with TRBD1. Germline V gene sequence: CDR1 SEHNR, CDR2 FQNEAQ (reference sequence). V was clipped by 8 bases and J by 5 bases; unmatched bases: 11. The CDR3 has 14 residues. The CDR3 reads CASGPQDRDHEQYF. The CDR3 coding sequence is TGTGCCAGCGGCCCCCAGGACAGGGACCACGAGCAGTACTTC.

This clonotype was seen ten or more times. The chain combines TRBV5-1 with TRBJ2-3; 7 bases align to TRBD2. Losses at the gene ends were 7 bases for V and 2 bases for J; bases not matched to a gene: 7. There are 14 residues in the CDR3. Per the germline V gene, CDR1 is SGHRS and CDR2 is YFSETQ. CDR3 DNA: TGCGCCAGCTCCCCGGGACTATCCACAGATACGCAGTATTTT. Translating gives CASSPGLSTDTQYF.

The chain combines TRBV20-1 with TRBJ1-5; 9 positions match TRBD1. The trim removed 7 bases at V and 10 bases at J, leaving 5 bases unmatched. The length of the CDR3 is 11 residues. Germline V CDR1 and CDR2: DFQATT, SNEGSKA (reference sequence). Here the CDR3 DNA reads TGCAGTGTTAGGGGACAGGGCCCCCAGCATTTT. As protein: CSVRGQGPQHF.

The chain links TRBV5-7 to TRBJ2-4, with a possible D match to TRBD1 (6 bases). TRBV5-7 is reported as an ORF; its role is uncertain. The CDR3 sequence is 12 residues long. Deletions cut 5 bases from V and 9 bases from J, with 12 bases between. The CDR3 DNA sequence: TGTGCCAGCAGACATACAGGGTTCATTCAGTACTTC. Its translation is CASRHTGFIQYF.